The clone carrying this T cell receptor beta chain was seen only once. What it recognizes is unknown. This specimen comes from a study of response to subunit inactivated influenza vaccine. Study-wide points: Few new T cells, the authors suggested, are recruited by each seasonal influenza vaccination.

V shed 5 bases, J shed 4 bases, and the junction held 8 bases outside the gene matches. Germline V gene data show CDR1 as MNHEY and CDR2 as SMNVEV (reference sequence). The CDR3 runs 16 residues. TCRdb re-called the RT-PCR reads through MiXCR, storing one row per CDR3 protein. The sample lists about 190,000 distinct CDR3 sequences; about an eighth were seen once. This sequence was found in a man aged 50-60 years who received an inactivated influenza vaccine. The chain couples TRBV27 to TRBJ2-3; 11 bases match TRBD2. Specimen: CD8+ T cells sorted from PBMCs, collected approximately 5 days after vaccination. The DNA of the CDR3 is TGTGCCAGCAGTCCGTATAGCGGGGGGGCAGCAGATACGCAGTATTTT. This sequence encodes CASSPYSGGAADTQYF.